The clone carrying this T cell receptor (beta chain) has a count of ten or more. The CDR3 has 15 residues. In germline, CDR1 is MNHEY, CDR2 SVGAGI. V lost 2 bases and J lost 2; bases outside the gene matches: 5. This entry belongs to a study of T cells in Graves' hyperthyroidism and ophthalmopathy. From RNA transcripts, TCR beta CDR3 regions were amplified. The TCR CDR3 was amplified in a first-round RT-PCR using the HTBI primer set. TCRdb re-called the multiplex PCR reads through MiXCR, storing one row per CDR3 protein. The table shows about 210,000 distinct CDR3 sequences, with around 20% occurring only once. Uncontrolled infection, other autoimmune disease, pregnancy or lactation disqualified patients from enrolment.

The TCR originated in a middle-aged man with Graves' hyperthyroidism. The chain links TRBV6-5 to TRBJ2-7; TRBD2 agrees at 8 bases. The sequencing input was blood. Here the CDR3 reads CASSYETSGTYEQYF. CDR3 nucleotides: TGTGCCAGCAGTTACGAAACTAGCGGAACCTACGAGCAGTACTTC.